Reported below is one TCR beta chain. The CDR3 covers 17 residues. Germline V lookup: CDR1 MDHEN, CDR2 SYDVKM. V dropped 5 bases and J dropped 4; count of bases not matched to a gene: 10. The sample is drawn from a study of T cells in Graves' hyperthyroidism and ophthalmopathy. Template material for amplifying TCR beta CDR3 regions consisted of RNA transcripts. First-round RT-PCR with HTBI primers amplified the TCR CDR3 region. TCRdb fed the multiplex PCR reads into MiXCR, producing one record per CDR3 protein. This table holds about 770,000 distinct CDR3 sequences, 18% found once. The V and J genes are TRBV28 and TRBJ1-5, with TRBD1 matching over 11 bases. This sequence was found in a woman between 50 and 59 years old with Graves' hyperthyroidism that later progressed to Graves' ophthalmopathy. The sequencing sample was made of blood. CDR3 in amino acids: CASSTMSRDRGNQPQHF. The DNA for the CDR3 is TGTGCCAGCAGTACGATGTCCCGGGACAGGGGGAATCAGCCCCAGCATTTT.